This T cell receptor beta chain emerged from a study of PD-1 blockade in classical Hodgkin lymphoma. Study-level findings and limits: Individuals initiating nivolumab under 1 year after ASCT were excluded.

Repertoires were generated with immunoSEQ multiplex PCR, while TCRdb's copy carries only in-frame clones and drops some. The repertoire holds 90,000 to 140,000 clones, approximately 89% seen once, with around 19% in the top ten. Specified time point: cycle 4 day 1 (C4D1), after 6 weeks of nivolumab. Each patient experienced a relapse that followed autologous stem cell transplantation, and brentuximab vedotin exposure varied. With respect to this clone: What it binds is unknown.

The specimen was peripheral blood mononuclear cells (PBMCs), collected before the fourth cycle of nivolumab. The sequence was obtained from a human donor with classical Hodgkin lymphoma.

CDR3 in DNA: TGCGCCAGCAGCCTCCGGACAGGGGACACCTACGAGCAGTACTTC. It encodes CASSLRTGDTYEQYF. V usage is TRBV4-3 and J usage is TRBJ2-7, with TRBD1 matching 9 bases. This CDR3 has 15 amino acids. The V segment lost 4 bases and the J segment 2 bases; nucleotides outside the gene matches: 6. In germline, CDR1 is LGHNA, CDR2 YSLEER.